This TCR beta chain was identified during a study of blood T cell repertoires in COVID-19. On the study more broadly: The United States, Italy and Spain supplied acute and convalescent COVID-19 samples. T cells, B-cell-depleted T cells, or PBMCs supplied cDNA or gDNA.

As processed by the authors: Amplification with reference gene primers provided the estimates of nucleated cell counts. Assay used: immunoSEQ multiplex PCR; TCRdb lists only in-frame clones, some missing. V, J and clone size are taken as reported in that table, and D and trimming were inferred from the DNA itself. The data show under 90,000 clones, with roughly four fifths seen just once and 40% to 45% held by the top ten. V dropped 4 bases and J dropped 6 bases, with 10 bases sitting between them. From germline, CDR1 is LNHDA and CDR2 SQIVND (reference sequence). The CDR3 length is 14 residues. The TCR sequence derives from a man of 80 years or more with acute or convalescent COVID-19. This chain joins TRBV19 and TRBJ1-6, with no clear D. The specimen sequenced was peripheral blood. The CDR3, as DNA: TGTGCCAGTAGTACCGATCGGGGTAATTCACCCCTCCACTTT. Translated: CASSTDRGNSPLHF.